This TCR beta chain was documented in a study of monozygotic twins with inflammatory bowel disease. Whole-study results and caveats: Twins with IBD had fewer clonotypes in common with others than healthy twins, particularly during disease activity. Concordance status among twins (concordant versus discordant) showed no link to repertoire similarity, possibly from limited power.

This CDR3 has 13 residues. Germline loops: CDR1 SQVTM, CDR2 ANQGSEA. Using eight separate reactions per sample, the authors generated cDNA. TCRdb re-called the 5' RACE reads; one entry per CDR3 protein, DNA not given. Its clone listing holds some 440,000 distinct CDR3 sequences. Comment on this clonotype: The antigen is unknown.

This TCR came from a human donor with ulcerative colitis or Crohn's disease, or a healthy co-twin of an affected twin (not recorded which). The sample comprised blood. The chain joins TRBV29-1 to TRBJ2-7; TCRdb proposes TRBD1, but this gene call is untestable without DNA. The CDR3 loop is CSVQGANAYEQYF.